Listed here are 28 T cell receptor beta chains from one sample, sequenced in a study of identical twins. Each CDR3 protein is one row after TCRdb ran MiXCR on the 5' RACE reads. In the table there are just over 450,000 distinct CDR3 sequences, 14% of which are singletons. These data are also associated with another study on yellow fever vaccine responses in identical twins.

Material: CD4+ T cells sorted from blood. Source of these receptors: a woman aged 18-35 years in good health.

Ten or more counts support this clonotype. The chain employs TRBV7-2 and TRBJ2-7, with 7 bases that match TRBD2. The CDR3 is 17 amino acids. V was pared by 1 base and J by 0 bases, with 9 bases of the junction left unmatched. Germline loops: CDR1 SGHTA, CDR2 FQGNSA. DNA for the CDR3: TGTGCCAGCAGCTTAGTGTCCGGGAGGATCTCCTCCTACGAGCAGTACTTC. Its translation is CASSLVSGRISSYEQYF. The full variable domain, its missing parts supplied by reference TRBV7-2 and TRBJ2-7, is GAGVSQSPSNKVTEKGKDVELRCDPISGHTALYWYRQSLGQGLEFLIYFQGNSAPDKSGLPSDRFSAERTGGSVSTLTIQRTQQEDSAVYLCASSLVSGRISSYEQYFGPGTRLTVT.

This clonotype was counted at least ten times. The chain has TRBV12-3 or TRBV12-4 and TRBJ2-7, with a possible D match to TRBD1 (5 bases). This CDR3 region has 14 residues. V lost 5 bases to trimming and J lost 0 bases, with 11 bases between them. The CDR3 region is CASSRLDSSYEQYF. Written as DNA, the CDR3 is TGTGCCAGCAGTCGCCTCGACAGCTCCTACGAGCAGTACTTC.

The V call is TRBV2, the J call TRBJ2-1, with 10 bases identical to TRBD2. Looked up from germline, CDR1 is SNHLY and CDR2 is FYNNEI. The CDR3 extends over 16 amino acids. Losses at the gene ends were 0 bases for V and 10 bases for J; bases not matched to a gene: 9. The CDR3 nucleotides are TGTGCCAGCAGTGAAGCAAGCGGGGGGGCCTCACGGGAGCAGTTCTTC. This encodes CASSEASGGASREQFF.

This clonotype was observed a handful of times. V gene TRBV4-1 combines with J gene TRBJ2-1; D possibly corresponds to TRBD2 (6 bases). Per germline, CDR1 MGHRA and CDR2 YSYEKL. The CDR3 spans 14 residues. Deletions cut 2 bases from V and 6 bases from J, with 11 bases between. The DNA of the CDR3 is TGCGCCAGCAGCCAAAACCGGGAGCTCAATGAGCAGTTCTTC. This codes for CASSQNRELNEQFF.

This clonotype was seen ten or more times. This chain joins TRBV20-1 and TRBJ2-7; 7 bases are a match to TRBD2. V shed 5 bases, J shed 1 base, and the junction held 8 bases outside the gene matches. Germline assignment: CDR1 DFQATT and CDR2 SNEGSKA (reference sequence). The CDR3 contains 14 residues. CDR3 bases: TGCAGTGCTGGGGGACTATCCTCTTCCTACGAGCAGTACTTC. Amino acids: CSAGGLSSSYEQYF.

This clonotype was picked up a small number of times. The chain carries TRBV3-1 and TRBJ2-3; D gene ambiguous. The CDR3 spans 14 residues. The germline V and J ends were trimmed by 1 base and 7 bases, with 12 bases remaining between them. Germline CDR1 and CDR2: LGHDT and YNNKEL (reference sequence). The CDR3 DNA follows: TGTGCCAGCAGCCAAGCGGCCCCCCCAAATACGCAGTATTTT. It yields the protein CASSQAAPPNTQYF.

A few counts support this clonotype. This sequence joins TRBV29-1 and TRBJ2-5; weak D call: TRBD1 (7 bases). The CDR3 consists of 17 residues. Trimming removed 6 bases from V and 0 bases from J, with 23 bases in between. CDR1 SQVTM and CDR2 ANQGSEA come from the germline V gene. The CDR3 region is CSVEGGQKTINQETQYF. DNA of the CDR3: TGCAGCGTCGAGGGGGGACAGAAGACTATTAACCAAGAGACCCAGTACTTC. The entire variable domain, with the rest obtained from reference TRBV29-1 and TRBJ2-5, is as follows: SAVISQKPSRDICQRGTSLTIQCQVDSQVTMMFWYRQQPGQSLTLIATANQGSEATYESGFVIDKFPISRPNLTFSTLTVSNMSPEDSSIYLCSVEGGQKTINQETQYFGPGTRLLVL.

The J gene is TRBJ2-5, the V gene TRBV7-2; no clear D gene. The CDR3 sequence is 13 residues long. Per the germline V gene, CDR1 is SGHTA and CDR2 is FQGNSA. Trimming cost V 0 bases and J 5 bases, with 7 bases left between them. The CDR3 DNA follows: TGTGCCAGCAGCTTAGCCCGTCTCGAGACCCAGTACTTC. This sequence encodes CASSLARLETQYF.

This sequence joins TRBV5-6 and TRBJ2-5; D is unresolved. The CDR3 is made up of 12 amino acids. V dropped 3 bases and J dropped 5 bases, with 8 bases sitting between them. CDR1 is SGHDT and CDR2 is YYEEEE in the germline V gene. The CDR3: CASSSVTETQYF. CDR3 nucleotides: TGTGCCAGCAGCTCTGTCACGGAGACCCAGTACTTC.

The chain recombines TRBV6-5 with TRBJ1-2; D is ambiguous. There are 14 residues in the CDR3. Germline V gene data show CDR1 as MNHEY and CDR2 as SVGAGI. Trimming left V 3 bases short and J 8 bases short, with 16 bases between. The CDR3: CASSYTDRRQGYTF. The CDR3 region has the DNA TGTGCCAGCAGTTATACGGACCGGCGGCAGGGCTACACCTTC.

This clonotype was detected a few times. This chain links TRBV7-9 with TRBJ2-7; 12 bases line up with TRBD2. This CDR3 contains 14 residues. Germline lookup yields CDR1 SEHNR and CDR2 FQNEAQ (reference sequence). The V segment lost 5 bases and the J segment 6 bases; nucleotides outside the gene matches: 5. CDR3 residues: CASSKTSGSSEQYF. Written as DNA, the CDR3 is TGTGCCAGCAGCAAGACTAGCGGGAGCTCCGAGCAGTACTTC. The variable domain in full, with the rest retrieved from reference TRBV7-9 and TRBJ2-7, is DTGVSQNPRHKITKRGQNVTFRCDPISEHNRLYWYRQTLGQGPEFLTYFQNEAQLEKSRLLSDRFSAERPKGSFSTLEIQRTEQGDSAMYLCASSKTSGSSEQYFGPGTRLTVT.

The rearrangement links TRBV10-2 to TRBJ2-7; D unresolved. V gave up 3 bases and J gave up 5 bases, with 8 bases separating them. The germline CDR1 and CDR2 sequences are WSHSY and SAAADI. The CDR3 spans 12 residues. The CDR3 DNA reads as TGCGCCAGCAGTGACAACGCACACGAGCAGTACTTC. Protein product: CASSDNAHEQYF.

The rearrangement joins TRBV7-3 to TRBJ2-7; D may be TRBD2 (6 bases). The germline gives CDR1 SGHTA, CDR2 FQGTGA. Trimming cost V 4 bases and J 2 bases, with 12 bases left between them. The CDR3 totals 14 residues. The CDR3 is CASSSAPGAYEQYF. DNA of the CDR3: TGTGCCAGCAGCTCCGCCCCGGGGGCCTACGAGCAGTACTTC.

This clonotype turned up a few times. The chain carries TRBV12-3 or TRBV12-4 and TRBJ2-7; the match to TRBD1 covers 11 bases. The length of the CDR3 is 14 residues. J was trimmed by 7 bases and V by 6 bases; bases with no gene match: 8. The CDR3 nucleotides read TGTGCCAGCAGAGGACAGGGGGCTGGTGGGGAGCAGTACTTC. Its protein product is CASRGQGAGGEQYF.

This chain links TRBV7-8 with TRBJ2-7, with D possibly matching TRBD1 (6 bases). This CDR3 comprises 15 residues. The V gene's germline CDR1 is SGHVS and CDR2 FQNEAQ. V was pared by 6 bases and J by 6 bases, with 21 bases between. The CDR3 spells CASRPDRFRWGEQYF. DNA for the CDR3: TGTGCCAGCAGGCCCGACAGGTTCCGTTGGGGCGAGCAGTACTTC.

This chain connects TRBV6-1 to TRBJ2-7, with D perhaps TRBD1 (6 bases). The CDR3 totals 17 residues. V lost 4 bases, J lost 2 bases, and 21 bases lay in between. Germline loops: CDR1 MNHNS, CDR2 SASEGT. CDR3 sequence: CASSASRWGRVAYEQYF. The CDR3 DNA sequence: TGTGCCAGCAGTGCGTCAAGATGGGGGCGGGTGGCCTACGAGCAGTACTTC.

The sample holds a few counts of this clonotype. One junction end does not reproduce the germline sequence, and a read error may be involved. The chain has TRBV4-3 and TRBJ2-2, with D possibly TRBD2 on 5 matching bases. There are 15 residues in the CDR3. Germline V gene sequence: CDR1 LGHNA, CDR2 YSLEER. DNA of the CDR3: TGCACCAGCAGCCCGGGAACCCAGTTGAGGTTGGAGCTGTTTTTT. It yields the protein CTSSPGTQLRLELFF.

This clonotype was detected only a few times. The chain is built from TRBV12-3 or TRBV12-4 and TRBJ2-3, with 16 bases that match TRBD2. Unmatched junction bases numbered 13, after V lost 9 bases and J lost 1 base. The CDR3 runs 19 residues. For the CDR3, the DNA is TGTGCCAGTCGTCCGGGACTAGCGGGAGGGCACTTGGGCACAGATACGCAGTATTTT. Its protein is CASRPGLAGGHLGTDTQYF.

The chain links TRBV6-2 or TRBV6-3 to TRBJ1-2; D not certain. The CDR3 covers 12 residues. Deletions cut 5 bases from V and 4 bases from J, with 8 bases between. The germline V gene has CDR1 MNHEY and CDR2 SVGEGT. In nucleotides, the CDR3 is TGTGCCAGCAGTAAGAACGGCTATGGCTACACCTTC. This sequence encodes CASSKNGYGYTF.

There are a few counts of this clonotype. This chain uses TRBV10-3 with TRBJ1-1; 8 nucleotides agree with TRBD1. V shed 4 bases and J 4 bases; nucleotides not matched to a gene: 5. Germline CDR1 is ENHRY and CDR2 is SYGVKD. This CDR3 spans 14 amino acids. The CDR3 nucleotides read TGTGCCATCAGTGGTGGACAGGGTAGCACTGAAGCTTTCTTT. Its protein product is CAISGGQGSTEAFF.

The gene calls are TRBV5-4 and TRBJ2-1, with TRBD2 identical over 10 bases. CDR3 size: 17 residues. Germline V gives CDR1 SGHNT, CDR2 YYREEE (reference sequence). Trimming cost V 4 bases and J 0 bases; bases outside gene matches: 7. The CDR3 DNA reads TGTGCCAGCAGCAGCAGAGTAGCGGGAGGCTCCTACAATGAGCAGTTCTTC. Amino acid sequence: CASSSRVAGGSYNEQFF. Supplemented by reference TRBV5-4 and TRBJ2-1, the full variable domain reads ETGVTQSPTHLIKTRGQQVTLRCSSQSGHNTVSWYQQALGQGPQFIFQYYREEENGRGNFPPRFSGLQFPNYSSELNVNALELDDSALYLCASSSRVAGGSYNEQFFGPGTRLTVL.

This clonotype was counted a few times. V gene TRBV20-1 combines with J gene TRBJ2-4, with 8 bases that match TRBD1. CDR1 and CDR2 (germline): DFQATT, SNEGSKA (reference sequence). CDR3 size: 15 residues. Germline trimming cut 4 bases from V and 1 base from J; bases unmatched to any gene: 6. The CDR3 protein is CSATGQGFAKNIQYF. The DNA for the CDR3 is TGCAGTGCTACCGGACAGGGCTTCGCCAAAAACATTCAGTACTTC.

The rearrangement uses TRBV4-2 and TRBJ2-1; 13 bases map to TRBD2. Germline V gives CDR1 LGHNA, CDR2 YNFKEQ. After removal of 5 bases from V and 4 bases from J, the junction contained 5 bases not matched to a gene. The CDR3 extends over 16 amino acids. The CDR3 DNA follows: TGTGCCAGCAGCGTCGGACTAGCGGGAGTATACAATGAGCAGTTCTTC. This codes for CASSVGLAGVYNEQFF.

This clonotype has only a few counts. The chain uses TRBV4-3 and TRBJ2-2, with 8 bases matching TRBD1. This CDR3 spans 16 amino acids. With V trimmed by 3 bases and J by 4 bases, 7 bases remained unmatched. Germline-derived CDR1 and CDR2 are LGHNA and YSLEER. The chain's CDR3 is CASSQQTGVITGELFF. CDR3 nucleotide sequence: TGCGCCAGCAGCCAGCAGACAGGGGTCATCACCGGGGAGCTGTTTTTT.

In this sample, this clonotype turned up a few times. The V and J genes are TRBV28 and TRBJ1-5, with TRBD1 matching over 12 bases. The trim removed 7 bases at V and 1 base at J, leaving 11 bases unmatched. From germline, CDR1 is MDHEN and CDR2 SYDVKM. The CDR3 is 18 amino acids. CDR3 nucleotides: TGTGCCAGCACCTTAGGGGGGGGACAGGGGGCGAGCAATCAGCCCCAGCATTTT. Translating it yields CASTLGGGQGASNQPQHF.

The table lists this clonotype with a few counts. The rearrangement joins TRBV7-8 to TRBJ2-1; D possibly corresponds to TRBD1 (6 bases). The V end was cut by 2 bases, the J end by 2 bases, with 13 bases between. The CDR3 covers 16 residues. Germline V gene data show CDR1 as SGHVS and CDR2 as FQNEAQ. The CDR3 region is CASSLRMTGTYNEQFF. The CDR3 DNA reads TGTGCCAGCAGCTTACGTATGACAGGAACCTACAATGAGCAGTTCTTC. The variable domain in full, completed from reference TRBV7-8 and TRBJ2-1, reads GAGVSQSPRYKVAKRGQDVALRCDPISGHVSLFWYQQALGQGPEFLTYFQNEAQLDKSGLPSDRFFAERPEGSVSTLKIQRTQQEDSAVYLCASSLRMTGTYNEQFFGPGTRLTVL.

For the CDR3, the DNA is TGTGCCAGCAGCTCCCGCAGGGTATCGGGCGAGCAGTTCTTC. It codes for CASSSRRVSGEQFF. The chain uses TRBV7-9 and TRBJ2-1; D possibly corresponds to TRBD1 (5 bases). The V end was cut by 4 bases, the J end by 10 bases, with 17 bases between. Germline loops: CDR1 SEHNR, CDR2 FQNEAQ (reference sequence). CDR3 length equals 14 residues.

This clonotype occurred a few times. The gene calls are TRBV14 and TRBJ1-3; D perhaps matches TRBD1 (5 bases). Germline V gives CDR1 SGHDN, CDR2 FVKESK. V lost 1 base and J 1 base, leaving 14 bases between the germline ends. The CDR3 runs 17 residues. CDR3 loop: CASSQVTPGLSGNTIYF. The CDR3 DNA sequence: TGTGCCAGCAGCCAAGTCACCCCAGGGCTGTCTGGAAACACCATATATTTT.